This section outlines one T cell receptor beta chain sequence together with its context. Antigen unknown. This CDR3 comprises 14 residues. Germline lookup yields CDR1 MNHNS and CDR2 SASEGT. J was trimmed by 7 bases and V by 6 bases; bases with no gene match: 6. Using a J-beta primer mix together with a sample-barcoded 5' primer, a second PCR was run for roughly 7 to 12 cycles. Each CDR3 protein gets one entry after TCRdb re-called the 5' RACE reads with MiXCR. The sample yields approximately 1,100,000 distinct CDR3 sequences, roughly 45% seen once. These data are taken from a study of blood T cells in healthy people across ages. Study context: Per every two T cells, about one barcoded beta molecule was captured by template switching.

Study-level points and caveats: The diversity estimates, figures obtained from one million T cells, were considered underestimates.

The chain carries TRBV6-1 and TRBJ2-4, with 10 nucleotides matching TRBD1. This TCR came from a woman aged 55-69 years in good health. The sequenced sample was blood. The CDR3 loop is CASRSGTGVNIQYF. For the CDR3, the DNA is TGTGCCAGCAGATCCGGGACAGGGGTGAACATTCAGTACTTC.